This T cell receptor (beta chain) appears in the sequencing data of a study of T cells after yellow fever vaccination. Study context: When fractions had low cell numbers, they were prepared with SMART-Seq v4 Ultra Low Input. Regarding the study as a whole: Post-booster reappearance was seen for most primary-vaccination clones (roughly 97% CD4, around 90% CD8). Clonotype sharing between CD4 and CD8 compartments was small.

In making TCR cDNA, 5'RACE template switching added a universal primer site and UMIs to it. TCRdb fed the 5' RACE reads into MiXCR, producing one record per CDR3 protein. Of a few hundred thousand distinct CDR3 sequences detected, approximately 16% appear once; the ten largest clones hold around a sixth. This clonotype was detected only once. The antigen remains unidentified. V gave up 8 bases and J gave up 4 bases, with 12 bases separating them. This CDR3 is built from 13 residues. The receptor comes from a man younger than 35 who received the YFV17D yellow fever vaccine. This rearrangement joins TRBV12-3 or TRBV12-4 to TRBJ1-3, with D uncertain. The sequenced sample was PBMCs, obtained 5 to 6 days after the first yellow fever vaccination. CDR3 amino acids: CASGRADGNTIYF. For the CDR3, the DNA is TGTGCCAGCGGGAGGGCGGACGGAAACACCATATATTTT.